This TCR beta chain is from a study of T cell responses to AZD1222 COVID-19 vaccine. The CDR3 sequence is 14 residues long. V lost 3 bases to trimming and J lost 4 bases, with 13 bases between them. CDR1 is MDHEN and CDR2 is SYDVKM in the germline V gene. The table came from immunoSEQ multiplex PCR; TCRdb's copy has only in-frame clones and leaves some out. The sample lists some 120,000 clones; 87% were seen once. The clonotype originates from an adult in good health. The sequencing used peripheral blood, collected on day 0 of AZD1222 vaccination. The chain joins TRBV28 to TRBJ2-7; either TRBD1 or TRBD2 may fit D (5 bases each). CDR3 sequence: CASSLGVEYYEQYF. CDR3 coding DNA: TGTGCCAGCAGTTTGGGGGTAGAGTATTACGAGCAGTACTTC.